Below are 29 T cell receptor beta chains sequenced from a single sample in a study of T-cell memory formation after mild COVID-19. MiXCR, applied by TCRdb to the 5' RACE reads, yields one record per CDR3 protein. The data hold about 290,000 distinct CDR3 sequences, with roughly 15% observed a single time. Material for sequencing was PBMCs or a T cell subset sorted from them (not recorded which). Every receptor here comes from a man between 18 and 29 years old who had mild COVID-19 (a few samples of this study predate the infection). Cell type and time point are not known.

To note about this clonotype: An end of the junction does not agree with germline; a read error may underlie this. This rearrangement joins TRBV29-1 to TRBJ2-4, with TRBD1 matching 9 bases. The germline V gene has CDR1 SQVTM and CDR2 ANQGSEA. The CDR3 extends over 15 amino acids. CDR3 DNA: TGCAGCGCCCGGGACAGGGCCAAAGCCAAAAACCTTCAGTACTTC. Amino acids: CSARDRAKAKNLQYF.

A few counts support this clonotype. The V gene is TRBV6-5, the J gene TRBJ2-5; a weak D match, TRBD1 (6 bases). The germline V gene encodes CDR1 MNHEY and CDR2 SVGAGI. V shed 2 bases and J shed 4 bases, with 17 bases lying between them. The CDR3 is 16 residues long. The CDR3: CASSYRPRGAIETQYF. The CDR3 DNA reads TGTGCCAGCAGTTACCGCCCCAGGGGCGCGATAGAGACCCAGTACTTC.

This clonotype has a count of ten or more. The chain uses TRBV5-1 and TRBJ2-5; 12 nucleotides match TRBD2. Germline V CDR1 and CDR2: SGHRS, YFSETQ. Trimming at V came to 4 bases and at J to 4 bases, leaving 5 bases not matched to a gene. The CDR3 contains 15 residues. The DNA of the CDR3 is TGCGCCAGCAGCGGACGACTAGCGGGGGTAGAGACCCAGTACTTC. The encoded protein is CASSGRLAGVETQYF.

Only a few counts were recorded for this clonotype. V and J are TRBV7-2 and TRBJ1-1, with TRBD1 identical over 8 bases. The length of the CDR3 is 16 residues. V shed 4 bases and J 5 bases; nucleotides not matched to a gene: 12. From germline, CDR1 is SGHTA and CDR2 FQGNSA. Here the CDR3 reads CASSSDRQGASTEAFF. CDR3 bases: TGTGCCAGCAGCTCGGATAGGCAGGGGGCCAGTACTGAAGCTTTCTTT.

This clonotype came up a few times. The gene calls are TRBV20-1 and TRBJ2-3, with 8 nucleotides matching TRBD1. CDR1 is DFQATT, CDR2 SNEGSKA, per germline (reference sequence). This CDR3 spans 14 amino acids. The V gene end was trimmed by 6 bases and the J gene end by 0 bases; junction bases not matched to a gene: 5. The CDR3 loop reads CSATRTGSTDTQYF. The CDR3 nucleotides are TGCAGTGCGACCCGGACAGGGAGCACAGATACGCAGTATTTT.

This clonotype was seen only a few times. The chain joins TRBV20-1 to TRBJ2-3; TRBD2 aligns across 14 bases. Germline CDR1 is DFQATT and CDR2 is SNEGSKA (reference sequence). This CDR3 region has 17 residues. The V and J ends lost 2 bases and 3 bases, in that order; junction bases with no gene match: 7. The CDR3 DNA reads as TGCAGTGCTAGATTGAGACTAGCGGGGGGGCCGACAGATACGCAGTATTTT. It yields the protein CSARLRLAGGPTDTQYF.

Only a few counts were recorded for this clonotype. This chain links TRBV14 with TRBJ2-1; TRBD1 matches at 7 bases. Germline trimming cut 4 bases from V and 3 bases from J; bases unmatched to any gene: 3. In germline, CDR1 is SGHDN, CDR2 FVKESK. This CDR3 region has 14 residues. The CDR3 nucleotides are TGTGCCAGCAGCCGGGGACAGCTCTACAATGAGCAGTTCTTC. The encoded protein is CASSRGQLYNEQFF. Full variable domain (missing parts from reference TRBV14 and TRBJ2-1): EAGVTQFPSHSVIEKGQTVTLRCDPISGHDNLYWYRRVMGKEIKFLLHFVKESKQDESGMPNNRFLAERTGGTYSTLKVQPAELEDSGVYFCASSRGQLYNEQFFGPGTRLTVL.

This clonotype appeared a few times. This rearrangement joins TRBV7-6 to TRBJ2-3; D is tentatively TRBD1 or TRBD2 (5 bases each). The CDR3 sequence is 16 residues long. V lost 3 bases to trimming and J lost 3 bases, with 16 bases between them. From germline, CDR1 is SGHVS and CDR2 FNYEAQ. As DNA, the CDR3 is TGTGCCAGCAGCTTGGGGCCGGGACCGCGAACAGATACGCAGTATTTT. It is translated as CASSLGPGPRTDTQYF.

This clonotype was observed a handful of times. The rearrangement links TRBV6-5 to TRBJ1-6; no clear D gene. V was pared by 2 bases and J by 9 bases, with 5 bases between. The CDR3 sequence is 12 residues long. From germline, CDR1 is MNHEY and CDR2 SVGAGI. CDR3 nucleotides: TGTGCCAGCAGTTACGCTTCTTCACCCCTCCACTTT. It translates to CASSYASSPLHF.

This chain uses TRBV4-2 with TRBJ2-7; D possibly matches TRBD1 or TRBD2 (6 bases each). Germline V gene sequence: CDR1 LGHNA, CDR2 YNFKEQ. Trimming pared 0 bases from V and 6 bases from J, leaving 9 bases between. CDR3 length equals 13 residues. CDR3 in amino acids: CASSQDRGLEQYV. DNA for the CDR3: TGTGCCAGCAGCCAAGATCGGGGGCTCGAGCAGTACGTC.

This clonotype has more than one count but fewer than ten. The rearrangement joins TRBV7-3 to TRBJ1-2; D not certain. Germline V lookup: CDR1 SGHTA, CDR2 FQGTGA. This CDR3 contains 12 residues. V was clipped by 4 bases and J by 6 bases, with 9 bases between them. In nucleotides, the CDR3 is TGTGCCAGCAGCTCCCAAGGGCATGGCTACACCTTC. This gives the protein CASSSQGHGYTF.

This clonotype has more than one count but fewer than ten. V usage is TRBV27 and J usage is TRBJ1-1; the D is unclear. The CDR3 is 11 amino acids. The germline CDR1 and CDR2 sequences are MNHEY and SMNVEV (reference sequence). Deletions cut 10 bases from V and 4 bases from J, with 10 bases between. The CDR3 protein is CATRTTTEAFF. CDR3 nucleotide sequence: TGTGCCACCCGGACGACCACTGAAGCTTTCTTT.

This clonotype has only a few counts. The V call is TRBV6-2 or TRBV6-3, the J call TRBJ2-1; either TRBD1 or TRBD2 may fit D (5 bases each). V gave up 0 bases and J gave up 2 bases, with 5 bases separating them. Germline assignment: CDR1 MNHEY and CDR2 SVGEGT. The CDR3 contains 14 residues. This chain's CDR3 is CASSYSGAYNEQFF. The CDR3 bases are TGTGCCAGCAGTTACTCGGGGGCCTACAATGAGCAGTTCTTC.

The genes are TRBV3-1 and TRBJ2-3, with D uncertain. The germline V and J ends were trimmed by 0 bases and 6 bases, with 10 bases remaining between them. The CDR3 extends over 14 amino acids. Germline CDR1 is LGHDT and CDR2 is YNNKEL (reference sequence). The CDR3 spells CASSQEHRVDTQYF. The CDR3 bases are TGTGCCAGCAGCCAAGAACATCGGGTTGATACGCAGTATTTT.

This clonotype has a count of ten or more. The genes are TRBV5-1 and TRBJ2-2; 7 bases map to TRBD2. Germline V lookup: CDR1 SGHRS, CDR2 YFSETQ. The CDR3 is 16 amino acids. After removal of 4 bases from V and 0 bases from J, the junction contained 6 bases not matched to a gene. Here the CDR3 DNA reads TGCGCCAGCAGCCCCGCAGCGGGGTCGAACACCGGGGAGCTGTTTTTT. Translation gives CASSPAAGSNTGELFF.

The rearrangement links TRBV20-1 to TRBJ2-1; D perhaps matches TRBD1 (6 bases). CDR1 DFQATT and CDR2 SNEGSKA come from the germline V gene (reference sequence). Between the trimmed V and J ends, which lost 3 bases and 8 bases, there was a span of 11 bases. The CDR3 consists of 12 residues. The CDR3 loop reads CSARGAPHEQFF. The CDR3 nucleotides are TGCAGTGCTAGGGGGGCGCCCCATGAGCAGTTCTTC.

There are many counts of this clonotype. The CDR3 here is CASSFSGTDNSPLHF. The CDR3 DNA is TGCGCCAGCAGCTTTTCCGGGACTGACAATTCACCCCTCCACTTT. The rearrangement links TRBV5-1 to TRBJ1-6, with a weak D call TRBD1 (5 bases). The CDR3 covers 15 residues. The germline gives CDR1 SGHRS, CDR2 YFSETQ. Trimming took 2 bases from V and 7 from J, leaving 13 bases between them.

This clonotype was detected a few times. The chain combines TRBV5-1 with TRBJ1-1; 9 nucleotides match TRBD1. CDR1 and CDR2 from the germline V gene are SGHRS and YFSETQ. Trimming cost V 5 bases and J 8 bases; bases outside gene matches: 13. The CDR3 spans 15 residues. This CDR3 is CASRFDTGGRKEAFF. The CDR3, as DNA: TGCGCCAGCAGATTTGATACAGGGGGCCGAAAGGAAGCTTTCTTT.

This clonotype was counted ten times or more. The chain recombines TRBV12-3 or TRBV12-4 with TRBJ2-1; 8 bases are a match to TRBD1. The CDR3 has 13 amino acids. J lost 9 bases, V lost 5 bases, and 6 bases had no gene match. CDR3 DNA: TGTGCCAGCAGTAGAGGACAGGGCGCTGAGCAGTTCTTC. Translation gives CASSRGQGAEQFF.

This clonotype was observed a handful of times. The chain uses TRBV7-9 and TRBJ2-3; D gene uncertain. Germline CDR1 is SEHNR and CDR2 is FQNEAQ (reference sequence). CDR3 length equals 16 residues. V lost 5 bases and J lost 1, with 16 bases in between. CDR3 nucleotides: TGTGCCAGCAGCCCCTGGGGTTCTAGTGGCACAGATACGCAGTATTTT. It is translated as CASSPWGSSGTDTQYF.

The chain carries TRBV5-6 and TRBJ1-2; no clear D. This CDR3 has 17 amino acids. Germline CDR1 is SGHDT and CDR2 is YYEEEE. Trimming took 2 bases from V and 0 from J, leaving 17 bases between them. The CDR3 spells CASSFLLLSLANYGYTF. CDR3 nucleotides: TGTGCCAGCAGCTTCTTACTTCTCAGCCTCGCTAACTATGGCTACACCTTC.

This clonotype came up a few times. The chain joins TRBV29-1 to TRBJ2-3, with 10 bases identical to TRBD2. V shed 8 bases and J 5 bases; nucleotides not matched to a gene: 7. The CDR3 extends over 13 amino acids. The V gene's germline CDR1 is SQVTM and CDR2 ANQGSEA. In DNA form, the CDR3 reads TGCAGCTTAAGCGGGGGGGCTGTAGATACGCAGTATTTT. Its translation is CSLSGGAVDTQYF.

This clonotype was seen more than once but under ten times. The chain couples TRBV4-1 to TRBJ2-7; D is ambiguous. The CDR3 consists of 14 residues. Trimming left V 0 bases short and J 2 bases short, with 8 bases between. The V gene's germline CDR1 is MGHRA and CDR2 YSYEKL. The CDR3 loop is CASSQEARAYEQYV. The DNA of the CDR3 is TGCGCCAGCAGCCAAGAGGCCCGGGCCTACGAGCAGTACGTC.

This clonotype appeared a few times. The chain is built from TRBV4-1 and TRBJ1-5; D gene ambiguous. Trimming removed 1 base at V and 0 bases at J, with 7 bases between. Germline V lookup: CDR1 MGHRA, CDR2 YSYEKL. This CDR3 is 15 amino acids long. CDR3 region: CASSQGLYSNQPQHF. Here the CDR3 DNA reads TGCGCCAGCAGCCAAGGGTTGTATAGCAATCAGCCCCAGCATTTT.

This chain joins TRBV18 and TRBJ2-3; the D call may be TRBD1 or TRBD2 (5 bases each). Germline CDR1 is KGHSH and CDR2 is LQKENI. There are 14 residues in the CDR3. The V end lost 2 bases, the J end lost 5 bases, and 11 bases lay between the germline ends. CDR3 region: CASSPGTGRDTQYF. In nucleotides, the CDR3 is TGTGCCAGCTCACCAGGGACGGGGAGAGATACGCAGTATTTT.

The table lists this clonotype with a few counts. The V and J genes are TRBV7-2 and TRBJ2-3; no clear D gene. The CDR3 loop spans 15 amino acids. Germline CDR1 and CDR2: SGHTA and FQGNSA. V gave up 6 bases and J gave up 4 bases, with 17 bases separating them. CDR3: CASRLRLSGPDTQYF. CDR3 nucleotide sequence: TGTGCCAGCAGATTACGGTTGTCGGGTCCAGATACGCAGTATTTT. The whole variable domain, remainder taken from reference TRBV7-2 and TRBJ2-3, is GAGVSQSPSNKVTEKGKDVELRCDPISGHTALYWYRQSLGQGLEFLIYFQGNSAPDKSGLPSDRFSAERTGGSVSTLTIQRTQQEDSAVYLCASRLRLSGPDTQYFGPGTRLTVL.

A few counts support this clonotype. The CDR3 DNA reads TGTGCCAGCAGTTTATCAGGGGGCGATACTAATGAAAAACTGTTTTTT. It is translated as CASSLSGGDTNEKLFF. The chain combines TRBV28 with TRBJ1-4; 8 nucleotides match TRBD1. There are 16 residues in the CDR3. J lost 2 bases, V lost 1 base, and 3 bases had no gene match. Looked up from germline, CDR1 is MDHEN and CDR2 is SYDVKM.

This clonotype has just a few counts. This chain connects TRBV6-5 to TRBJ1-2; possible D gene TRBD1, 6 bases. The germline V gene has CDR1 MNHEY and CDR2 SVGAGI. The CDR3 length is 11 residues. V lost 4 bases and J 8 bases, leaving 8 bases between the germline ends. The CDR3 region is CASSFGQGYTF. In DNA, the CDR3 is TGTGCCAGCAGTTTTGGACAGGGCTACACCTTC.

This clonotype was seen a handful of times. The chain carries TRBV7-3 and TRBJ2-3; 12 bases match TRBD2. This CDR3 region has 16 residues. Germline CDR1 and CDR2: SGHTA and FQGTGA. V shed 4 bases, J shed 8 bases, and the junction held 10 bases outside the gene matches. CDR3 protein: CASSSGLAGPRGTQYF. The CDR3 bases are TGTGCCAGCAGCTCCGGACTAGCGGGGCCCAGGGGTACGCAGTATTTT.